This T cell receptor beta chain was captured by sequencing in a study of memory CD4+ T cells and cytomegalovirus serostatus. As for the study in general: Donors were healthy Belgian adults, some 10 CMV seropositive and 24 seronegative.

Broader study findings: The CMV-associated TCR signature appears largely within the CD4+ memory repertoire. Each of roughly 65 CMV-associated TCRbeta sequences occurred in one to five individuals.

Points on this clone: Its antigen remains unknown.

The sort gate was single viable CD3+CD4+CD8-CD45RO+ cells for memory CD4+ T cells. V was clipped by 8 bases and J by 4 bases; unmatched bases: 7. The length of the CDR3 is 13 residues. Germline-derived CDR1 and CDR2 are MDHEN and SYDVKM. In the authors' workflow: Out-of-frame sequences were removed, leaving roughly 2.1 million distinct TCRbeta sequences. TCRdb's table, derived via immunoSEQ multiplex PCR, lists solely in-frame clones and lacks some. V, J and clone size are those of that table, while D and trimming were read from the DNA. The table has about 56,000 clones, more than 75% seen once; the top ten hold roughly 0.4%.

What was sequenced was memory CD4+ T cells from blood. The sequence came from an adult in good health and CMV-seronegative. V gene TRBV28 combines with J gene TRBJ2-7; TRBD2 matches at 8 bases. For the CDR3, the DNA is TGTGCCAGCTTGGACGGGGGGGCTTACGAGCAGTACTTC. Residues: CASLDGGAYEQYF.